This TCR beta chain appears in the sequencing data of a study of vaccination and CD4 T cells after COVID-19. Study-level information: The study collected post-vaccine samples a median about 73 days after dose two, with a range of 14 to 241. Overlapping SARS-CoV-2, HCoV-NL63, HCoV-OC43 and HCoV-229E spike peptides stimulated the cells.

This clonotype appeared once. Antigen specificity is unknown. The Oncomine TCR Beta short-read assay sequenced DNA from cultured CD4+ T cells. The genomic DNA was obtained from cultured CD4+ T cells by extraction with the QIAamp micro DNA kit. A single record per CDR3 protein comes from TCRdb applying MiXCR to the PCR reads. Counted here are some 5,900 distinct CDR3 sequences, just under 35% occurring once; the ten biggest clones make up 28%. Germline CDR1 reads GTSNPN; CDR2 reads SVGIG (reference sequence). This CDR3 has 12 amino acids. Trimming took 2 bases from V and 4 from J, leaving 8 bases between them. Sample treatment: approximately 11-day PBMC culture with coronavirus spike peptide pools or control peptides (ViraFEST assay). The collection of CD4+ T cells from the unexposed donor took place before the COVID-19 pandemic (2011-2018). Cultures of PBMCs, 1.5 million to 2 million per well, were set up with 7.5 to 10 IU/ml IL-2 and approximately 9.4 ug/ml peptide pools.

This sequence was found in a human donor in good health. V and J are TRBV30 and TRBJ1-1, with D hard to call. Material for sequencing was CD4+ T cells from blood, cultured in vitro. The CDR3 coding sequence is TGTGCCTGGAGTCCACCGGTCACTGAAGCTTTCTTT. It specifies CAWSPPVTEAFF.